Described below is a single T cell receptor (beta chain) sequence and its context. Its target antigen remains unknown. Base qualities are missing; no much larger clone stands one base away. The immunoSEQ Assay, a bias-controlled multiplex PCR, was used to amplify TCRbeta CDR3 regions from genomic DNA. As for the original processing: Within the assay, amplification of reference gene primers was used to estimate how many nucleated cells each sample contained. Sequence reads were collapsed and filtered to measure the absolute abundance of every unique TCRbeta CDR3 rearrangement. For each sample, productive Simpson clonality was calculated as the square root of Simpson's diversity index over productive rearrangements. TCRdb's version of the immuneACCESS table is confined to in-frame rearrangements and falls short of the full clone set. An unresolved V gene accounts for under half of the shortfall where checked; the remainder is of unknown origin. That table supplies the V and J calls and clone size; D and trimming were determined from the DNA. The sample data list roughly 140,000 clones, and about 88% of these were observed just once. The top ten constitute more than 9% of the sample.

Whole blood was collected in K2EDTA tubes by collaborating institutions according to the institutions' own protocols. For TCRbeta analysis, collaborators shipped samples in one of three forms: frozen whole blood, isolated PBMCs, or DNA extracted from either of those sample types. This sample is part of a study of blood T cell repertoires in COVID-19 (dated by TCRdb to the early 2020s). General notes on the study: Collaborator samples came from the United States, Italy and Spain and covered acute and convalescent phases of COVID-19. The prospective study material was composed of cDNA or gDNA derived from T cells, B-cell-depleted T cells, or PBMCs. Subjects who had been exposed to COVID-19, were actively infected with it, or had recovered from it provided the deeply sampled blood TCRbeta repertoires that made up the dataset. The repertoires were released in a freely available public database intended as a resource for research on the immune response to SARS-CoV-2. The samples were drawn from two sources: the first 160 participants of the ongoing ImmuneRACE study, and 950 to 1,500 subjects contributed by 6 global collaborators. Nearly every sample came with metadata listing a de-identified subject ID, COVID-19 status, age in years and sex. Where HLA class I and class II types were available, the types were taken from metadata supplied by the sample provider, not from assay-based typing.

Study-wide findings and limitations: The amount of clinical and demographic metadata varied by source and participant and was provided uncurated.

From a lookup of the germline V gene (reference sequence), CDR1 and CDR2 are SEHNR and FQNEAQ. The CDR3, cysteine through phenylalanine, is 16 amino acids long. Left in the record is the CDR3 DNA by itself, 48 bases read in frame from the first base. V sheds 0 bases and J sheds 4 bases, leaving 13 bases between their ends. The rearrangement joined TRBV7-9 to TRBJ2-1, with no D gene named confidently. The sequence was obtained from a man between 45 and 60 years old with active or convalescent COVID-19. The material sequenced was peripheral blood. This receptor carries the CDR3 CASSLAHYLLYNEQFF. The DNA is TGTGCCAGCAGCTTAGCCCACTACCTTTTATACAATGAGCAGTTCTTC. When the CDR3 is completed using the reference TRBV7-9 and TRBJ2-1 genes on either side, the full variable domain is DTGVSQNPRHKITKRGQNVTFRCDPISEHNRLYWYRQTLGQGPEFLTYFQNEAQLEKSRLLSDRFSAERPKGSFSTLEIQRTEQGDSAMYLCASSLAHYLLYNEQFFGPGTRLTVL.